This T cell receptor beta chain was sequenced during a study of T cell responses to AZD1222 COVID-19 vaccine. Assay: immunoSEQ multiplex PCR; the TCRdb copy retains only in-frame clones and omits some. Among over 85,000 clones listed, 90% were seen once. The germline V and J ends were trimmed by 4 bases and 1 base, with 15 bases remaining between them. CDR3 length: 16 amino acids. Germline V gene sequence: CDR1 SGDLS, CDR2 YYNGEE. General study points: The donor group comprised mostly white British people and more females; the analysis possibly underestimated clonal diversity. Distributed over spike, vaccine-associated CD4 TCRs predominated at 160-218 and 743-854. Seropositivity was recorded at baseline in only a handful of AZD1222 recipients.

A note on this clone: The antigen is unknown.

This sequence joins TRBV9 and TRBJ1-3, with no clear D. Sequencing was performed on peripheral blood, taken on day 0 of AZD1222 vaccination. This clonotype originated in an adult in good health. The CDR3 sequence: CASSPPGEYSGNTIYF. DNA for the CDR3: TGTGCCAGCAGCCCCCCGGGAGAATATTCTGGAAACACCATATATTTT.